This TCR beta chain was sequenced during a study of cytomegalovirus exposure and HLA in healthy donors. A word on this clone: In the same sample, other DNA sequences code for this CDR3.

The CDR3 covers 15 residues. Germline V gene data show CDR1 as SGHNT and CDR2 as YYREEE (reference sequence). V was cut by 4 bases and J by 0 bases, with 11 bases left in between. This PCR relied on a set of 60 Vbeta primers and 13 Jbeta primers. The data were produced by immunoSEQ multiplex PCR, yet TCRdb's version contains in-frame clones alone and is incomplete. The repertoire has about 160,000 clones, approximately 80% of them found once; the top ten carry nearly 6.5%. Sample: PBMCs. This clonotype was sampled from a man aged 50 to 59 in good health and CMV-seropositive. This chain uses TRBV5-4 with TRBJ2-1; TRBD2 is a possible D gene (6 bases). In DNA form, the CDR3 reads TGTGCCAGCAGCCGGGACTCTAGCTCCTACAATGAGCAGTTCTTC. Its protein is CASSRDSSSYNEQFF.